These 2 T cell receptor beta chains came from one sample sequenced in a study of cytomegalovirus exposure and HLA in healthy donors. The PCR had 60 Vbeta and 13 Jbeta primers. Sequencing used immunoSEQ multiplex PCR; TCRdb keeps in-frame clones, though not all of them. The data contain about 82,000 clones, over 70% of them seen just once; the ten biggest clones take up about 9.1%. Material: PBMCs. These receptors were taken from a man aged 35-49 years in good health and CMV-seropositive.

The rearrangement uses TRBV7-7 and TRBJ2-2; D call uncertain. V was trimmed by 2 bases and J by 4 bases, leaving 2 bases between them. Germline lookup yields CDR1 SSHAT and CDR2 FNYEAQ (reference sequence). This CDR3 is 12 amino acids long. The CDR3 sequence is CASSLRTGELFF. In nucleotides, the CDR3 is TGTGCCAGCAGCTTACGCACCGGGGAGCTGTTTTTT.

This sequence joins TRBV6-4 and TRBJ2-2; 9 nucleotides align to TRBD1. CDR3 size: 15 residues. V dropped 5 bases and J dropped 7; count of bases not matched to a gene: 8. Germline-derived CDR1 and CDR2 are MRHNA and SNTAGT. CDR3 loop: CASSPGQGTGGELFF. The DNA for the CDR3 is TGTGCCAGCAGTCCCGGACAGGGGACGGGCGGGGAGCTGTTTTTT.